The 31 T cell receptor beta chains below come from one sample, sequenced in a study of T-cell reconstitution after alpha-beta-depleted transplantation in children. During its preparation, the TCRbeta library received unique molecular identifiers. One entry per CDR3 protein, called by TCRdb with MiXCR from the PCR reads. The sample lists about 460,000 distinct CDR3 sequences, around 13% occurring once. The specimen comprised PBMCs from the stem cell graft donor, sampled from the stem cell graft. These receptor sequences come from a human donor who donated a stem cell graft to a child with combined immunodeficiency.

The chain has TRBV6-5 and TRBJ2-3; D unresolved. The germline V and J ends were trimmed by 2 bases and 1 base, with 13 bases remaining between them. The V gene's germline CDR1 is MNHEY and CDR2 SVGAGI. The CDR3 has 16 amino acids. The CDR3, as DNA: TGTGCCAGCAGTTACGTCCCCTCATTTGGCACAGATACGCAGTATTTT. Encoded protein: CASSYVPSFGTDTQYF.

This clonotype has more than one count but fewer than ten. This chain joins TRBV2 and TRBJ2-1; 8 nucleotides align to TRBD2. Germline CDR1 is SNHLY and CDR2 is FYNNEI. V shed 3 bases and J 7 bases; nucleotides not matched to a gene: 8. The CDR3 sequence is 15 residues long. The DNA for the CDR3 is TGTGCCAGCAGTGATGGTGCGGGGGGTCTAAATGAGCAGTTCTTC. It is translated as CASSDGAGGLNEQFF.

This clonotype has only a few counts. V gene TRBV7-2 combines with J gene TRBJ2-5; 9 positions agree with TRBD2. Germline CDR1 is SGHTA and CDR2 is FQGNSA. The CDR3 is 15 amino acids. V gave up 8 bases and J gave up 4 bases; unmatched junction bases: 11. The CDR3 nucleotides read TGTGCCAGCTCCCTTATTGGTAGCGGGGGAGAGACCCAGTACTTC. As protein: CASSLIGSGGETQYF.

As for this clonotype: This may be a read error, as it is one base from a much larger clone. J is TRBJ2-7 and V is TRBV6-1; no clear D gene. CDR3 size: 12 residues. CDR1 MNHNS and CDR2 SASEGT come from the germline V gene. CDR3 DNA sequence: TGTGCCTGCAGTGCACTATCCTACGAGCAGTACTTC. Its protein product is CACSALSYEQYF.

In this sample, this clonotype turned up many times. The chain carries TRBV5-1 and TRBJ2-7; the match to TRBD2 covers 7 bases. This CDR3 has 14 residues. CDR1 and CDR2 (germline): SGHRS, YFSETQ. V shed 0 bases and J 3 bases; nucleotides not matched to a gene: 3. Here the CDR3 DNA reads TGCGCCAGCAGCTTGGGCGGGAGTCGCTACGAGCAGTACTTC. The encoded protein is CASSLGGSRYEQYF.

In its sample, this clonotype was seen many times. The chain employs TRBV7-2 and TRBJ2-6, with D tentatively TRBD2 (5 bases). CDR1 SGHTA and CDR2 FQGNSA come from the germline V gene. The ends were cut back, 5 bases at V and 0 bases at J, with 11 bases in the middle. CDR3 length equals 16 residues. The DNA of the CDR3 is TGTGCCAGCAGCCCTCCGGGGATCTCTGGGGCCAACGTCCTGACTTTC. This encodes CASSPPGISGANVLTF.

This rearrangement joins TRBV18 to TRBJ2-7; maybe TRBD2 (5 bases). Germline V gene sequence: CDR1 KGHSH, CDR2 LQKENI. The length of the CDR3 is 17 residues. V was clipped by 4 bases and J by 0 bases, with 19 bases between them. CDR3 loop: CASSLLGDSASSYEQYF. Here the CDR3 DNA reads TGTGCCAGCTCACTCCTGGGAGATAGCGCGAGCTCCTACGAGCAGTACTTC.

Only a few counts were recorded for this clonotype. CDR3 amino acids: CATSLRQETQYF. CDR3 DNA: TGTGCCACCAGTCTAAGGCAAGAGACCCAGTACTTC. This rearrangement joins TRBV15 to TRBJ2-5; no definite D call. The CDR3 is 12 amino acids. CDR1 is LNHNV, CDR2 YYDKDF, per germline (reference sequence). The V gene lost 6 bases and the J gene lost 2 bases, with 7 bases spanning the gap. Full variable domain (missing parts from reference TRBV15 and TRBJ2-5): DAMVIQNPRYQVTQFGKPVTLSCSQTLNHNVMYWYQQKSSQAPKLLFHYYDKDFNNEADTPDNFQSRRPNTSFCFLDIRSPGLGDTAMYLCATSLRQETQYFGPGTRLLVL.

At least ten counts were recorded for this clonotype. The chain recombines TRBV4-3 with TRBJ2-5, with D possibly being TRBD2 (7 bases). The ends were cut back, 3 bases at V and 8 bases at J, with 13 bases in the middle. This CDR3 has 13 residues. Germline CDR1 reads LGHNA; CDR2 reads YSLEER. As DNA, the CDR3 is TGCGCCAGCAGCCAGGCAAGGGGGGGTACCCAGTACTTC. It codes for CASSQARGGTQYF.

This clonotype has at least ten counts. The chain combines TRBV6-5 with TRBJ2-7; weak D call: TRBD2 (6 bases). The CDR3 is made up of 15 amino acids. V was clipped by 2 bases and J by 5 bases, with 16 bases between them. Per the germline V gene, CDR1 is MNHEY and CDR2 is SVGAGI. CDR3 sequence: CASSYIPSDRNEQYF. CDR3 bases: TGTGCCAGCAGTTACATCCCTAGCGACAGAAACGAGCAGTACTTC.

The CDR3 DNA reads TGTGCCAGCAGTCCGTGGGTCCAGCGATCCTTGGGTAATGAGCAGTTCTTC. Protein sequence: CASSPWVQRSLGNEQFF. The J gene is TRBJ2-1, the V gene TRBV27; D not resolved. Per the germline V gene, CDR1 is MNHEY and CDR2 is SMNVEV (reference sequence). The CDR3 is 17 residues long. The V end was cut by 5 bases, the J end by 7 bases, with 24 bases between.

This clonotype was detected many times. V is TRBV7-8 and J is TRBJ2-1; 7 positions match TRBD2. Per germline, CDR1 SGHVS and CDR2 FQNEAQ. V was clipped by 3 bases and J by 4 bases; unmatched bases: 9. The CDR3 contains 16 residues. CDR3 nucleotides: TGTGCCAGCAGCTTCGTTGGCGGGAGCGGATACAATGAGCAGTTCTTC. Protein: CASSFVGGSGYNEQFF.

This clonotype has a count of ten or more. This chain uses TRBV5-1 with TRBJ2-1; weak D call: TRBD1 (6 bases). Looked up from germline, CDR1 is SGHRS and CDR2 is YFSETQ. The CDR3 is made up of 15 amino acids. V dropped 0 bases and J dropped 5 bases, with 12 bases sitting between them. The CDR3 DNA is TGCGCCAGCAGCTTGGAGGTGGGGGCTAACAATGAGCAGTTCTTC. It codes for CASSLEVGANNEQFF.

The chain joins TRBV27 to TRBJ1-4, with D perhaps matching TRBD1 (5 bases). Trimming stripped 5 bases from V and 7 bases from J, with 20 bases between. Germline V gene lookup returns CDR1 MNHEY and CDR2 SMNVEV (reference sequence). The CDR3 has 16 residues. CDR3 residues: CASSPRPGLGIEKLFF. CDR3 bases: TGTGCCAGCAGTCCCCGACCGGGACTAGGAATTGAAAAACTGTTTTTT.

This clonotype has at least ten counts. The rearrangement uses TRBV5-4 and TRBJ1-5, with a tentative D call TRBD1 (5 bases). V dropped 5 bases and J dropped 1 base, with 10 bases sitting between them. Per the germline V gene, CDR1 is SGHNT and CDR2 is YYREEE (reference sequence). The CDR3 covers 14 residues. DNA for the CDR3: TGTGCCAGCAGAAAGTGGGGGAGCAATCAGCCCCAGCATTTT. Encoded protein: CASRKWGSNQPQHF.

The chain recombines TRBV12-3 or TRBV12-4 with TRBJ2-1; D is uncertain. The germline V and J ends were trimmed by 0 bases and 15 bases, with 15 bases remaining between them. This CDR3 comprises 13 residues. CDR3 sequence (DNA): TGTGCCAGCAGTTTAGCAGACCCATCGCTCCGGTTCTTC. Protein product: CASSLADPSLRFF.

This clonotype has just a few counts. This rearrangement joins TRBV15 to TRBJ2-7, with 12 bases matching TRBD1. The V gene end was trimmed by 0 bases and the J gene end by 0 bases; junction bases not matched to a gene: 9. In germline, CDR1 is LNHNV, CDR2 YYDKDF (reference sequence). The CDR3 runs 19 residues. CDR3 protein: CATSRDRGTGGAGSYEQYF. The CDR3 nucleotides are TGTGCCACCAGCAGAGATAGAGGGACAGGGGGCGCGGGCTCCTACGAGCAGTACTTC.

The table lists this clonotype with many counts. The chain links TRBV13 to TRBJ2-7; 10 positions agree with TRBD2. Germline V gives CDR1 PRHDT, CDR2 FYEKMQ (reference sequence). Trimming took 5 bases from V and 0 from J; bases not matched to a gene: 13. The CDR3 consists of 18 residues. The CDR3 bases are TGTGCCAGCAGCGTTAATCCACTAGCGGGACCCTACTCCTACGAGCAGTACTTC. Protein sequence: CASSVNPLAGPYSYEQYF.

This clonotype was observed once. The rearrangement joins TRBV5-5 to TRBJ2-1; 7 nucleotides align to TRBD2. V lost 2 bases, J lost 2 bases, and 4 bases stayed unmatched. CDR3 size: 15 residues. Germline V lookup: CDR1 SGHKS, CDR2 YYEKEE (reference sequence). The CDR3 loop is CASSFSLAAYNEQFF. Written as DNA, the CDR3 is TGTGCCAGCAGCTTTTCCCTAGCGGCCTACAATGAGCAGTTCTTC.

V gene TRBV15 combines with J gene TRBJ2-7; D ambiguous. Germline-derived CDR1 and CDR2 are LNHNV and YYDKDF (reference sequence). This CDR3 region has 14 residues. Trimming removed 0 bases from V and 1 base from J, with 7 bases in between. As DNA, the CDR3 is TGTGCCACCAGCAGAGATAGAACTTCCTACGAGCAGTACTTC. Translating gives CATSRDRTSYEQYF.

The chain has TRBV30 and TRBJ2-5; D not certain. V lost 1 base, J lost 4 bases, and 13 bases lay in between. Germline CDR1 and CDR2: GTSNPN and SVGIG (reference sequence). The CDR3 covers 14 residues. CDR3 protein: CAWSEGWPGETQYF. CDR3 coding DNA: TGTGCCTGGAGTGAGGGTTGGCCGGGAGAGACCCAGTACTTC.

As regards this clonotype: At one boundary the junction diverges from the germline segment, which might be a read error. The chain joins TRBV20-1 to TRBJ2-3; unclear D gene. The CDR3 is 10 amino acids. Looked up from germline, CDR1 is DFQATT and CDR2 is SNEGSKA (reference sequence). CDR3 sequence: CSARYDTQYF. CDR3 DNA: TGCAGCGCTAGATACGATACGCAGTATTTT.

This chain connects TRBV20-1 to TRBJ2-5; 7 bases match TRBD1. This CDR3 is built from 13 residues. Germline V gives CDR1 DFQATT, CDR2 SNEGSKA (reference sequence). V lost 3 bases to trimming and J lost 5 bases; unmatched junction nucleotides: 6. CDR3 sequence: CSARGQSQETQYF. DNA for the CDR3: TGCAGTGCTAGGGGACAGTCCCAGGAGACCCAGTACTTC.

Worth noting for this clonotype: Being one base from a much bigger clone, this may be a read error. The chain recombines TRBV12-3 or TRBV12-4 with TRBJ1-5, with D perhaps matching TRBD1 (6 bases). Trimming shortened V by 10 bases and J by 0 bases, and 13 bases separated the two germline ends. The CDR3 runs to 14 residues. The CDR3 DNA reads as TGTGCCATCACCCTGACAGGTAGCAATCAGCCCCAGCATTTT. As protein: CAITLTGSNQPQHF.

This chain uses TRBV5-1 with TRBJ2-3, with TRBD2 matching over 12 bases. The CDR3 length is 16 residues. J was trimmed by 2 bases and V by 2 bases; bases with no gene match: 3. CDR1 and CDR2 (germline): SGHRS, YFSETQ. CDR3 sequence reads: CASSFTSGGSTDTQYF. The CDR3, as DNA: TGCGCCAGCAGCTTTACTAGCGGGGGGTCCACAGATACGCAGTATTTT.

This clonotype was recorded a few times. The rearrangement joins TRBV29-1 to TRBJ2-1, with unresolved D. Germline V gene sequence: CDR1 SQVTM, CDR2 ANQGSEA. Trimming pared 2 bases from V and 10 bases from J, leaving 9 bases between. The CDR3 consists of 11 residues. CDR3 amino acids: CSVELGWEQFF. In DNA form, the CDR3 reads TGCAGCGTTGAACTAGGGTGGGAGCAGTTCTTC.

V and J are TRBV19 and TRBJ2-5, with a weak D call TRBD1 (6 bases). Germline V lookup: CDR1 LNHDA, CDR2 SQIVND (reference sequence). Trimming pared 5 bases from V and 5 bases from J, leaving 15 bases between. The CDR3 length is 14 residues. Here the CDR3 reads CASSPRQDGETQYF. Written as DNA, the CDR3 is TGTGCCAGTAGTCCCAGACAGGACGGGGAGACCCAGTACTTC. Full variable domain (missing parts from reference TRBV19 and TRBJ2-5): DGGITQSPKYLFRKEGQNVTLSCEQNLNHDAMYWYRQDPGQGLRLIYYSQIVNDFQKGDIAEGYSVSREKKESFPLTVTSAQKNPTAFYLCASSPRQDGETQYFGPGTRLLVL.

This chain links TRBV12-3 or TRBV12-4 with TRBJ1-3; no reliable D call. Trimming cost V 6 bases and J 0 bases, with 9 bases left between them. This CDR3 spans 14 amino acids. The CDR3, as DNA: TGTGCCAGCAGCCTACACGGCTCTGGAAACACCATATATTTT. It specifies CASSLHGSGNTIYF.

This clonotype was counted between two and nine times. The genes are TRBV4-3 and TRBJ2-6; D remains unclear. The CDR3 is 18 amino acids. The V and J ends lost 1 base and 0 bases respectively, with 13 bases between them. From germline, CDR1 is LGHNA and CDR2 YSLEER. The DNA of the CDR3 is TGCGCCAGCAGCCAAGCTTTCAGGCCGGTCTCTGGGGCCAACGTCCTGACTTTC. Amino acid sequence: CASSQAFRPVSGANVLTF.

The rearrangement joins TRBV6-1 to TRBJ2-3; D remains unclear. Germline V gives CDR1 MNHNS, CDR2 SASEGT. Trimming left V 6 bases short and J 3 bases short, with 19 bases between. The CDR3 extends over 16 amino acids. CDR3 DNA sequence: TGTGCCAGCAGCCCCCCCAGCCCCCCTCATACAGATACGCAGTATTTT. It specifies CASSPPSPPHTDTQYF.

This clonotype was seen only a few times. This chain joins TRBV20-1 and TRBJ2-5; the D gene is possibly TRBD2 (5 bases). This CDR3 is built from 13 residues. Germline V gene lookup returns CDR1 DFQATT and CDR2 SNEGSKA (reference sequence). V was pared by 0 bases and J by 3 bases, with 8 bases between. The CDR3 spells CSARDGREETQYF. For the CDR3, the DNA is TGCAGTGCTAGAGATGGGCGGGAAGAGACCCAGTACTTC.